This TCR beta chain was recovered during a study of tumor and adjacent non-tumor tissue in lung cancer. The V and J ends lost 8 bases and 5 bases respectively, with 15 bases between them. The germline CDR1 and CDR2 sequences are SQVTM and ANQGSEA. The CDR3 spans 12 residues. This sample's RNA came from whole unsorted tissue. Three rounds of nested PCR, following a modified ARM-PCR protocol, produced the TCRbeta library. TCRdb analysed the multiplex PCR reads with MiXCR anew, one entry per CDR3 protein. The sample comprises fewer than 150,000 distinct CDR3 sequences, roughly 70% of which are singletons, and around a sixth rests with the top ten.

Sequencing used lung tumor tissue. The V call is TRBV29-1, the J call TRBJ2-5; a possible D gene is TRBD2 (5 bases). The receptor comes from a man aged 60 to 75 with small cell lung cancer. CDR3: CSTEEEVETQYF. The CDR3 coding sequence is TGCAGCACCGAGGAGGAAGTGGAGACCCAGTACTTC.